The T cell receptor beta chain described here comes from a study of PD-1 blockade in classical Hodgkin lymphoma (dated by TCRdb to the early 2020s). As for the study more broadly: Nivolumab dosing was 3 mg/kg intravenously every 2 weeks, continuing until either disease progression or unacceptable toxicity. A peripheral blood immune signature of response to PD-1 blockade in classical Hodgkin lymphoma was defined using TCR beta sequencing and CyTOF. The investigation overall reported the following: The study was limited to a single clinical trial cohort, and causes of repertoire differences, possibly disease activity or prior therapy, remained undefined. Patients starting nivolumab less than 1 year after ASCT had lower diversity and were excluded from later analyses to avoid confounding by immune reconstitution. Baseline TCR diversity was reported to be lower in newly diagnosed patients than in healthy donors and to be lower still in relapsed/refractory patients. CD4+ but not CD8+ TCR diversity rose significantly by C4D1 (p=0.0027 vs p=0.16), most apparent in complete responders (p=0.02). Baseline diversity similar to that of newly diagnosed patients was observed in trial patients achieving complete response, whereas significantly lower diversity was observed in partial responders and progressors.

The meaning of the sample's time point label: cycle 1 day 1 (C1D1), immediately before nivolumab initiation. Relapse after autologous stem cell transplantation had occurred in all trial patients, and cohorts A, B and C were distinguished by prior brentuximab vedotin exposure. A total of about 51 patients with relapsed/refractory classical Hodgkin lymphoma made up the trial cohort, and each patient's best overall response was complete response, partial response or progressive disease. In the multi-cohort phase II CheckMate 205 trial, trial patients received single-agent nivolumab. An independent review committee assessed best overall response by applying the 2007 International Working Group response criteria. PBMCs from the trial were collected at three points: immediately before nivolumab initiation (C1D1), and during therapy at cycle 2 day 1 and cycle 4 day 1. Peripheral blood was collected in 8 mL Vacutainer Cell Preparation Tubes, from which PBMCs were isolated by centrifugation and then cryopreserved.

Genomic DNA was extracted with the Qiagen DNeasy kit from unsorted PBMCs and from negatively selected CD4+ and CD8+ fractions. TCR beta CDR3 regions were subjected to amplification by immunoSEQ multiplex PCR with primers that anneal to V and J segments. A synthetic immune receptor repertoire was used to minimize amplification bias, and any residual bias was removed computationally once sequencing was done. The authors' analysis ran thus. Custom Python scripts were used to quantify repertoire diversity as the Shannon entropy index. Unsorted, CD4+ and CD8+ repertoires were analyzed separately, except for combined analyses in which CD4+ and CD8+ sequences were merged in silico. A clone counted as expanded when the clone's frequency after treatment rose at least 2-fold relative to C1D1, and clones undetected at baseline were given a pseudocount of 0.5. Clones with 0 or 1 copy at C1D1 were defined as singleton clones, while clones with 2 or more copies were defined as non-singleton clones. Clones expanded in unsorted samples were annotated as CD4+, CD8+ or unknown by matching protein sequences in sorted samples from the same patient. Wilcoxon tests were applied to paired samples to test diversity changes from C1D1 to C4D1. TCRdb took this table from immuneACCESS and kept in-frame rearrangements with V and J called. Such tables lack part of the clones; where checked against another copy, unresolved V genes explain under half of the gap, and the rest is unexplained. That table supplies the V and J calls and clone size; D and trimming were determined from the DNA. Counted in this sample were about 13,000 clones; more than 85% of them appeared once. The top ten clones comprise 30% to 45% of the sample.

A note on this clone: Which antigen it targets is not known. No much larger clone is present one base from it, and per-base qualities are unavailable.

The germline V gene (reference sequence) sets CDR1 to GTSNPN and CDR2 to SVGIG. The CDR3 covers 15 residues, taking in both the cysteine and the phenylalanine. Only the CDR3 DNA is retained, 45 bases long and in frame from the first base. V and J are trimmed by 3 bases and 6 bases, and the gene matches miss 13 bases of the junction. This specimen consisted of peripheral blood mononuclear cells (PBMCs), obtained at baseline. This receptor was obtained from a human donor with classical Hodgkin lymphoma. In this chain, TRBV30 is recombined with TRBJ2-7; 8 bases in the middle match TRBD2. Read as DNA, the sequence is TGTGCCTGGAGGGGGCGAGGGCGGGAGGAGGGCGAGCAGTACTTC. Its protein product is CAWRGRGREEGEQYF.